Sequencing of this T cell receptor beta chain was carried out in a study of CD8+ T cells in alopecia areata. General observations from the study: Elevated clonality characterized lesional scalp relative to normal scalp, particularly in alopecia totalis/universalis. Possibly as an HLA-related effect, TCR sharing across patients appeared less clear than in mice.

A remark on this clone: Antigen unknown.

The sequencing template was cDNA reverse transcribed from extracted RNA. Assay: immunoSEQ multiplex PCR; the TCRdb copy retains only in-frame clones and omits some. Of 180,000 or so clones listed, about 66% are singletons. The receptor's source is a human donor with alopecia areata. The sample in question was CD8+ T cells sorted from blood, obtained at week 0.

CDR3 nucleotide sequence: TGCAGCGGTCTGGAGGCGAACACTGAAGCTTTCTTT. It is translated as CSGLEANTEAFF. The chain employs TRBV29-1 and TRBJ1-1; D is unresolved. V shed 7 bases and J shed 1 base, with 10 bases lying between them. Germline lookup yields CDR1 SQVTM and CDR2 ANQGSEA. This CDR3 has 12 residues.